The T cell receptor (beta chain) described here comes from a study of cytomegalovirus exposure and HLA in healthy donors. Study-level results: A few of the chains that were CMV-associated were confirmed in vitro to be specific for CMV antigens. In a later analysis, across HLA loci, associated TCR counts were highest for DRB1, lowest for HLA-C. Immune exposure information comprised only CMV serostatus. In a later analysis, productive TCRs from donors in an Asian-associated ancestry cluster reportedly carried fewer N-insertions than the cohort mean.

V was pared by 5 bases and J by 9 bases, with 10 bases of the junction left unmatched. Germline loops: CDR1 MNHEY, CDR2 SMNVEV (reference sequence). The CDR3 runs to 15 residues. Primers included in the PCR were 60 Vbeta and 13 Jbeta primers. The protocol was immunoSEQ multiplex PCR, while the TCRdb copy is restricted to in-frame clones and leaves out a portion. The sample has about 100,000 clones, over 65% seen once. On this clone: The antigen is unknown.

This TCR came from a woman aged 55-69 years in good health and CMV-seronegative. The chain is built from TRBV27 and TRBJ2-1; 10 bases agree with TRBD2. The sample taken for sequencing was PBMCs. The DNA of the CDR3 is TGTGCCAGCAGTCTAACTAGCGGGGCTCGGGTTGAGCAGTTCTTC. Translated: CASSLTSGARVEQFF.